Below, 2 T cell receptor beta chains from the same sample are listed, as sequenced in a study of OX40 agonist ivuxolimab in advanced cancers. Repertoires were generated with immunoSEQ multiplex PCR, while TCRdb's copy carries only in-frame clones and drops some. The sample holds 65,000 to 90,000 clones; 91% are singletons and the top ten take roughly 8.4%. The sequencing used CD4+ or CD8+ T cells sorted from blood, collected in a trial of the OX40 agonist ivuxolimab. The receptors shown here come from an adult with an advanced solid tumor such as melanoma, head and neck, liver or kidney cancer.

The chain links TRBV6-5 to TRBJ2-3, with a possible D match to TRBD1 (6 bases). The V end lost 3 bases, the J end lost 3 bases, and 13 bases lay between the germline ends. The germline V gene encodes CDR1 MNHEY and CDR2 SVGAGI. The CDR3 has 15 amino acids. The CDR3 is CASSYMGAGTDTQYF. The DNA of the CDR3 is TGTGCCAGCAGTTATATGGGGGCTGGGACAGATACGCAGTATTTT.

The chain has TRBV30 and TRBJ2-6, with unresolved D. This CDR3 is built from 15 residues. The V gene lost 7 bases and the J gene lost 0 bases, with 13 bases spanning the gap. CDR1 and CDR2 from the germline V gene are GTSNPN and SVGIG (reference sequence). Written as DNA, the CDR3 is TGTGCCTACCTCGGATTAGACTCTGGGGCCAACGTCCTGACTTTC. Its translation is CAYLGLDSGANVLTF.